This T cell receptor (beta chain) was profiled in a study of T-cell reconstitution after alpha-beta-depleted transplantation in children. This CDR3 region has 13 residues. Between the trimmed V and J ends, which lost 5 bases and 0 bases, there was a span of 8 bases. Germline values: CDR1 MGHRA, CDR2 YSYEKL. For TCRbeta, the library was prepared with unique molecular identifiers. Each CDR3 protein gets one entry after TCRdb re-called the PCR reads with MiXCR. The sample records 300,000 to 400,000 distinct CDR3 sequences, 15% to 20% being singletons. The rearrangement links TRBV4-1 to TRBJ2-7; no clear D. This TCR was recovered from a male patient aged 2 to 10 who had a stem cell transplant for acute lymphoblastic leukemia, so the T cells may come from the graft donor. This material consisted of PBMCs, mostly from graft donor cells, taken 360 days after TCRalphabeta/CD19-depleted stem cell transplant. The CDR3 is CASSGSYSYEQYF. The DNA of the CDR3 is TGCGCCAGCAGCGGGTCATACTCCTACGAGCAGTACTTC.